This TCR delta chain was retrieved from a study of human gamma delta and Vdelta1 T cells. This clone has more than one count but fewer than ten. What it binds is unknown. Trimming removed 4 bases at V and 3 bases at J, with 15 bases between. Germline V gene sequence: CDR1 TSWWSYY, CDR2 QGS. The CDR3 contains 14 residues. Whole-study findings and limits: Acute myeloid leukemia was reportedly broadly targeted by polyclonal Delta One T cells.

TCRdb fed the PCR reads into CATT to redo clone calling. The sample includes thousands of delta-chain clones, almost 40% of them seen just once. What was sequenced was Vdelta1 gamma-delta T cells from blood grown in culture (DOT cells). The receptor was isolated from a human donor in good health. J is TRDJ4 and V is TRDV1; D perhaps matches TRDD3 (5 bases). The CDR3 region is CALGGPVGDRPLIF. The CDR3 DNA reads TGTGCTCTTGGGGGGCCAGTCGGGGACCGACCCCTGATCTTT.